This entry describes one T cell receptor (beta chain). What it recognizes is unknown. The sample is drawn from a study of cytomegalovirus exposure and HLA in healthy donors. For the study at large: The early release's HLA-typed donors yielded 80 million to 95 million unique TCRs.

Per the germline V gene, CDR1 is GTSNPN and CDR2 is SVGIG (reference sequence). This CDR3 is built from 16 residues. V dropped 0 bases and J dropped 6; count of bases not matched to a gene: 8. The study, taken as a whole, reports: Most TCR beta V segments were productive about 90% or about 30% of the time in an earlier analysis. In all likelihood, a cluster of highly shared sequence variants was a sequencing artifact.

The PCR used 60 Vbeta and 13 Jbeta primers. The protocol was immunoSEQ multiplex PCR, while the TCRdb copy is restricted to in-frame clones and leaves out a portion. The table records 110,000 or so clones, around 77% of them present only once. Donors had nominal health at sampling but likely had unrecorded immune exposures. This clonotype originated in a woman in her thirties in good health and CMV-seropositive. This chain links TRBV30 with TRBJ2-6, with TRBD1 matching 7 bases. Sample: PBMCs. The CDR3 here is CAWSVDRVIAANVLTF. The CDR3 DNA is TGTGCCTGGAGTGTTGACAGGGTGATCGCGGCCAACGTCCTGACTTTC.